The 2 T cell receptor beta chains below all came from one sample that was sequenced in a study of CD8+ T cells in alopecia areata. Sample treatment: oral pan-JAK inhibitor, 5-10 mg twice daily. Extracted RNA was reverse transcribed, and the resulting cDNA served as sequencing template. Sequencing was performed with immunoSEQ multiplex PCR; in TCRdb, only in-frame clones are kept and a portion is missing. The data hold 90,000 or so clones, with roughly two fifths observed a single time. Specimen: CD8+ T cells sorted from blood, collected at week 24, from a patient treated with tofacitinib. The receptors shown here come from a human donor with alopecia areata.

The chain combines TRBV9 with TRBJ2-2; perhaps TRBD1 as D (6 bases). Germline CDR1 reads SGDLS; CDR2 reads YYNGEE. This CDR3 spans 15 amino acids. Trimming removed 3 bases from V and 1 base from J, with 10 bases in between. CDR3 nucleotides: TGTGCCAGCAGCGGTACAGGGAAGAACACCGGGGAGCTGTTTTTT. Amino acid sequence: CASSGTGKNTGELFF.

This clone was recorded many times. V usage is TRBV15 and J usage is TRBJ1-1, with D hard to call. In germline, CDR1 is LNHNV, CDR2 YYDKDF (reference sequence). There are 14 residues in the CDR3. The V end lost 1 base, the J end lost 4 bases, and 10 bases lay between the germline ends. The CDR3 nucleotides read TGTGCCACCAGCAGAGCGTTCTCGGGCACTGAAGCTTTCTTT. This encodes CATSRAFSGTEAFF.